This T cell receptor (beta chain) was sequenced in a study of blood T cell repertoires in COVID-19. Study information: Acute-phase and convalescent COVID-19 samples originated in the United States, Italy and Spain. T cells, B-cell-depleted T cells, or PBMCs provided the cDNA or gDNA that served as material.

CDR1 is LNHNV, CDR2 YYDKDF, per germline (reference sequence). The CDR3 extends over 16 amino acids. V was trimmed by 0 bases and J by 3 bases, leaving 14 bases between them. Original methodology: Reference gene primer amplification in the assay estimated nucleated cell counts. Profiling relied on immunoSEQ multiplex PCR, and the TCRdb table lists in-frame clones only, not all of them. V and J calls and clone size are those listed in that table; D and trimming were worked out from the DNA. Of some 64,000 clones listed, around 79% are singletons. This rearrangement joins TRBV15 to TRBJ1-1; D remains ambiguous. The sequence was collected from a man between 60 and 75 years old with acute or convalescent COVID-19. Material: peripheral blood. The CDR3 spells CATSRDPLVVDTEAFF. Here the CDR3 DNA reads TGTGCCACCAGCAGAGATCCCCTAGTAGTCGACACTGAAGCTTTCTTT.